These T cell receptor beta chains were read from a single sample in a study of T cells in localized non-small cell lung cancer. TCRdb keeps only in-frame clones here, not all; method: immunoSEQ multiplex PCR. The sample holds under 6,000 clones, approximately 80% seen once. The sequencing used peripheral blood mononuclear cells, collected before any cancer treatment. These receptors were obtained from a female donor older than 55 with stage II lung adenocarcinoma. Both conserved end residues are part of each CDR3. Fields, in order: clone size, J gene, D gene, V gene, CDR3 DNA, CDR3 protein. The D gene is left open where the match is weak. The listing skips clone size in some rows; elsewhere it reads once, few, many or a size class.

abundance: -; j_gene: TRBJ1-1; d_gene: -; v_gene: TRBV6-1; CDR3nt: TGTGCCCACAAGGAGGTGGGGGAAGCTTTCTTT; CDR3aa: CAHKEVGEAFF
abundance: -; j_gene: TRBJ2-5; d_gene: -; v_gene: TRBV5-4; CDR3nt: TGTGCCAGCAGCTTGAAGGGTCAAGAGACCCAGTACTTC; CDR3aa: CASSLKGQETQYF
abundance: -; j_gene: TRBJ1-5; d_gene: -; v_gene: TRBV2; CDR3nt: TGTGCCAGCAGTGAAGAGAACAATCAGCCCCAGCATTTT; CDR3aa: CASSEENNQPQHF
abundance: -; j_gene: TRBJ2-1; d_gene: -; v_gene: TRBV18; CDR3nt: TGTGCCAGCTCACCGGGGCTAGCTTCCCACAATGAGCAGTTCTTC; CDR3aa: CASSPGLASHNEQFF
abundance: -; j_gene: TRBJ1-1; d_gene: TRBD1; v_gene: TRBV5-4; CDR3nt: TGTGCCAGCAGCTGGGGGACAGCCAACACTGAAGCTTTCTTT; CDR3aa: CASSWGTANTEAFF
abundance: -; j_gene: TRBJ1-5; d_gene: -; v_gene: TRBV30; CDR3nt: TGTGCCTGGAGTGACCCCCAGGCGCGATATCAGCCCCAGCATTTT; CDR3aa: CAWSDPQARYQPQHF
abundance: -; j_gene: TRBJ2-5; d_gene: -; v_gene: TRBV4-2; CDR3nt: TGTGCCAGCAGGGGGGGTCAAGAGACCCAGTACTTC; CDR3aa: CASRGGQETQYF
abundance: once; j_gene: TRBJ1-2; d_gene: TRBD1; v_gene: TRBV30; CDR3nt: TGTGCCTGGAATACAGGGGCCTATGGCTACACCTTC; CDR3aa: CAWNTGAYGYTF
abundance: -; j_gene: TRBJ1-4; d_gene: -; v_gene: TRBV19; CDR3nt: TGTGCCAGTAGTCCTCTGACAGCGACTAATGAAAAACTGTTTTTT; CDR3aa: CASSPLTATNEKLFF
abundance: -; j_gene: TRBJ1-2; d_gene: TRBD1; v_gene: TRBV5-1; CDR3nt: TGCGCCAGCAGCTTGGCCCCCGACAGGGGCAGGGATGGCTACACCTTC; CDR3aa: CASSLAPDRGRDGYTF
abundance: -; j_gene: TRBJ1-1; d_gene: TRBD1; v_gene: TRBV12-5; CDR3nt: TGTGCTAGTGGTTTGGGAACAGACAGGGCAGGTACTGAAGCTTTCTTT; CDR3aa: CASGLGTDRAGTEAFF
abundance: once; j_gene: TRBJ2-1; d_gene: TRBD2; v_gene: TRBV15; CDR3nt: TGTGCCACCAGCAGAGAGACTAGCGGGAGTGATGAGCAGTTCTTC; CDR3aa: CATSRETSGSDEQFF
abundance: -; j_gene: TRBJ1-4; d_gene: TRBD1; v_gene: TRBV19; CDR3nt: TGTGCCAGTAGCCGACAGGGGAATGAAAAACTGTTTTTT; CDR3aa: CASSRQGNEKLFF
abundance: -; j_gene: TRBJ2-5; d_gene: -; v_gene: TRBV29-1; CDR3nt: TGCAGCGTCAAACAGACCCAAGAGACCCAGTACTTC; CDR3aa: CSVKQTQETQYF